These 28 T cell receptor beta chains came from one sample sequenced in a study of cytomegalovirus exposure and HLA in healthy donors. PCR employed 60 Vbeta and 13 Jbeta primers. The repertoire was sequenced with immunoSEQ multiplex PCR; TCRdb's copy has only in-frame clones and lacks some. The sample lists roughly 180,000 clones, 75% to 80% seen once, with 4.5% to 7.5% in the top ten. Material for sequencing was PBMCs. Receptor source: a woman aged 25 to 39 in good health and CMV-seropositive.

The rearrangement uses TRBV6-1 and TRBJ1-5; D may be TRBD1 (6 bases). This CDR3 has 14 amino acids. The V gene lost 8 bases and the J gene lost 4 bases, with 15 bases spanning the gap. Per the germline V gene, CDR1 is MNHNS and CDR2 is SASEGT. CDR3 residues: CASLQGMGNQPQHF. CDR3 in DNA: TGTGCCAGCTTGCAGGGGATGGGGAATCAGCCCCAGCATTTT.

This clone was seen a few times. The chain links TRBV7-8 to TRBJ2-1; D is undetermined. Deletions cut 5 bases from V and 11 bases from J, with 16 bases between. Germline lookup yields CDR1 SGHVS and CDR2 FQNEAQ. CDR3 length: 13 residues. CDR3 nucleotide sequence: TGTGCCAGCAGCACTCCTTCTGCTTCTCAGCAGTTCTTC. The encoded protein is CASSTPSASQQFF.

Here the CDR3 reads CASSLTGTGDNEQFF. As DNA, the CDR3 is TGTGCCAGCAGCCTGACCGGGACAGGCGACAATGAGCAGTTCTTC. This chain uses TRBV7-3 with TRBJ2-1; TRBD1 agrees at 8 bases. The CDR3 has 15 amino acids. J was trimmed by 5 bases and V by 5 bases; bases with no gene match: 8. The germline V gene has CDR1 SGHTA and CDR2 FQGTGA. The entire variable domain, with the rest obtained from reference TRBV7-3 and TRBJ2-1, is as follows: GAGVSQTPSNKVTEKGKYVELRCDPISGHTALYWYRQSLGQGPEFLIYFQGTGAADDSGLPNDRFFAVRPEGSVSTLKIQRTERGDSAVYLCASSLTGTGDNEQFFGPGTRLTVL.

The chain is built from TRBV7-9 and TRBJ1-5; D remains ambiguous. The CDR3 extends over 16 amino acids. V was cut by 3 bases and J by 0 bases, with 12 bases left in between. Germline CDR1 reads SEHNR; CDR2 reads FQNEAQ (reference sequence). CDR3 coding DNA: TGTGCCAGCAGCTTCAACCGTCTAGGTAGCAATCAGCCCCAGCATTTT. Translated: CASSFNRLGSNQPQHF. Combining the CDR3 with reference TRBV7-9 and TRBJ1-5 gives the whole variable domain DTGVSQNPRHKITKRGQNVTFRCDPISEHNRLYWYRQTLGQGPEFLTYFQNEAQLEKSRLLSDRFSAERPKGSFSTLEIQRTEQGDSAMYLCASSFNRLGSNQPQHFGDGTRLSIL.

The chain couples TRBV5-1 to TRBJ2-3; D is possibly TRBD2 (5 bases). The CDR3 has 13 amino acids. CDR1 SGHRS and CDR2 YFSETQ come from the germline V gene. The V end lost 6 bases, the J end lost 0 bases, and 8 bases lay between the germline ends. The CDR3 DNA sequence: TGCGCCAGCATGACGGGGAGCACAGATACGCAGTATTTT. Translation gives CASMTGSTDTQYF.

This rearrangement joins TRBV5-1 to TRBJ2-7; maybe TRBD2 (5 bases). Between the trimmed V and J ends, which lost 0 bases and 1 base, there was a span of 8 bases. The CDR3 loop spans 14 amino acids. Germline CDR1 and CDR2: SGHRS and YFSETQ. DNA of the CDR3: TGCGCCAGCAGCTTGGTTCGGGGTTCCTACGAGCAGTACTTC. It is translated as CASSLVRGSYEQYF. The variable domain in full, completed from reference TRBV5-1 and TRBJ2-7, reads KAGVTQTPRYLIKTRGQQVTLSCSPISGHRSVSWYQQTPGQGLQFLFEYFSETQRNKGNFPGRFSGRQFSNSRSEMNVSTLELGDSALYLCASSLVRGSYEQYFGPGTRLTVT.

Only a few counts were recorded for this clone. This chain joins TRBV2 and TRBJ1-5; possibly TRBD1 for D (5 bases). Trimming left V 6 bases short and J 7 bases short, with 19 bases between. The CDR3 runs 15 residues. CDR1 is SNHLY, CDR2 FYNNEI, per germline. This chain's CDR3 is CASSPGQGLGQPQHF. DNA of the CDR3: TGTGCCAGCAGCCCCGGGCAGGGCCTCGGGCAGCCCCAGCATTTT.

The chain combines TRBV5-1 with TRBJ2-1, with D perhaps TRBD1 (6 bases). The CDR3 contains 16 residues. Germline CDR1 reads SGHRS; CDR2 reads YFSETQ. With 4 bases removed from V and 6 bases from J, the gap between germline ends came to 20 bases. The CDR3 sequence is CASSTTGYNSRNEQFF. DNA of the CDR3: TGCGCCAGCAGCACTACAGGGTACAATTCACGCAATGAGCAGTTCTTC.

The genes are TRBV9 and TRBJ2-1, with 8 bases lining up with TRBD2. Germline CDR1 reads SGDLS; CDR2 reads YYNGEE. CDR3 length equals 14 residues. The ends lost 4 bases at V and 5 bases at J; junction bases unmatched: 5. The CDR3 DNA is TGTGCCAGCAGCCCCCGGGGACTAGACAATGAGCAGTTCTTC. Protein sequence: CASSPRGLDNEQFF.

V gene TRBV11-2 combines with J gene TRBJ1-2; D may be TRBD1 (6 bases). Trimming took 5 bases from V and 5 from J, leaving 15 bases between them. Germline lookup yields CDR1 SGHAT and CDR2 FQNNGV. The CDR3 has 14 amino acids. CDR3 region: CASSPGVQRYGYTF. The DNA for the CDR3 is TGTGCCAGCAGCCCAGGGGTGCAGCGGTATGGCTACACCTTC.

V gene TRBV29-1 combines with J gene TRBJ2-4; 8 bases align to TRBD1. Per germline, CDR1 SQVTM and CDR2 ANQGSEA. V lost 6 bases and J lost 7; bases outside the gene matches: 17. There are 16 residues in the CDR3. The CDR3 DNA reads TGCAGCGTCGGGCCCGGTAACAGGGGGGAACACAACATTCAGTACTTC. Encoded protein: CSVGPGNRGEHNIQYF.

This chain uses TRBV7-4 with TRBJ1-5; D ambiguous. CDR1 and CDR2 from the germline V gene are SGHVT and SQSDAQ. CDR3 size: 19 residues. Between the trimmed V and J ends, which lost 5 bases and 0 bases, there was a span of 23 bases. DNA for the CDR3: TGTGCCAGCAGCCAATCCGATGCTGGGCAGGCCTTTAGCAATCAGCCCCAGCATTTT. This encodes CASSQSDAGQAFSNQPQHF. Supplemented by reference TRBV7-4 and TRBJ1-5, the full variable domain reads GAGVSQSPRYKVAKRGRDVALRCDSISGHVTLYWYRQTLGQGSEVLTYSQSDAQRDKSGRPSGRFSAERPERSVSTLKIQRTEQGDSAVYLCASSQSDAGQAFSNQPQHFGDGTRLSIL.

The chain couples TRBV2 to TRBJ1-4; possible D gene TRBD1, 5 bases. The CDR3 totals 15 residues. Germline CDR1 is SNHLY and CDR2 is FYNNEI. V was clipped by 4 bases and J by 10 bases, with 19 bases between them. This CDR3 reads CASSVLPADGGKLFF. The CDR3 DNA reads TGTGCCAGCAGTGTCCTTCCTGCGGACGGGGGAAAACTGTTTTTT.

The chain has TRBV7-9 and TRBJ2-1, with TRBD1 matching 9 bases. V lost 1 base, J lost 2 bases, and 3 bases stayed unmatched. Looked up from germline, CDR1 is SEHNR and CDR2 is FQNEAQ (reference sequence). CDR3 length: 16 residues. CDR3 DNA: TGTGCCAGCAGCTTAGAAGGGACAGGGACCTACAATGAGCAGTTCTTC. Amino acids: CASSLEGTGTYNEQFF. Combining the CDR3 with reference TRBV7-9 and TRBJ2-1 gives the whole variable domain DTGVSQNPRHKITKRGQNVTFRCDPISEHNRLYWYRQTLGQGPEFLTYFQNEAQLEKSRLLSDRFSAERPKGSFSTLEIQRTEQGDSAMYLCASSLEGTGTYNEQFFGPGTRLTVL.

The chain recombines TRBV25-1 with TRBJ2-7; D call uncertain. CDR3 length equals 14 residues. Trimming pared 3 bases from V and 6 bases from J, leaving 15 bases between. CDR1 is MGHDK, CDR2 SYGVNS, per germline. The DNA of the CDR3 is TGTGCCAGCAGTGATCGTAAGGTTCCGGGCGAGCAGTACTTC. Encoded protein: CASSDRKVPGEQYF.

The V call is TRBV10-3, the J call TRBJ2-3, with 7 bases identical to TRBD1. Germline CDR1 reads ENHRY; CDR2 reads SYGVKD. J was trimmed by 5 bases and V by 3 bases; bases with no gene match: 8. The CDR3 is 15 amino acids. The CDR3 sequence: CAISDVTGSKDTQYF. The CDR3 DNA follows: TGTGCCATCAGTGACGTGACAGGGAGTAAAGATACGCAGTATTTT.

This chain joins TRBV9 and TRBJ1-4; 10 nucleotides match TRBD1. The CDR3 loop spans 15 amino acids. Germline CDR1 is SGDLS and CDR2 is YYNGEE. The V and J ends lost 3 bases and 8 bases, in that order; junction bases with no gene match: 7. DNA for the CDR3: TGTGCCAGCAGCGCTGGGGACAGGGGAAGGGAAAAACTGTTTTTT. Translated: CASSAGDRGREKLFF. Based on the CDR3 plus reference TRBV9 and TRBJ1-4, the full variable domain is DSGVTQTPKHLITATGQRVTLRCSPRSGDLSVYWYQQSLDQGLQFLIQYYNGEERAKGNILERFSAQQFPDLHSELNLSSLELGDSALYFCASSAGDRGREKLFFGSGTQLSVL.

This rearrangement joins TRBV4-3 to TRBJ1-2, with 8 bases identical to TRBD1. The germline V gene has CDR1 LGHNA and CDR2 YSLEER. Trimming at V came to 4 bases and at J to 6 bases, leaving 10 bases not matched to a gene. CDR3 length equals 15 residues. CDR3 nucleotide sequence: TGCGCCAGCAGCCGGACAGGGTGGGGTGTCGATGGCTACACCTTC. It is translated as CASSRTGWGVDGYTF.

The chain links TRBV6-5 to TRBJ1-1, with 9 bases fitting TRBD1. The V gene's germline CDR1 is MNHEY and CDR2 SVGAGI. CDR3 length: 16 amino acids. The ends lost 0 bases at V and 10 bases at J; junction bases unmatched: 12. The CDR3 region is CASSYSSTGGVSAAFF. The CDR3, as DNA: TGTGCCAGCAGTTACTCGTCGACAGGGGGGGTCTCTGCAGCTTTCTTT.

The CDR3: CASSAPGIGPGELFF. The CDR3 bases are TGTGCCAGCAGTGCCCCAGGGATCGGACCCGGGGAGCTGTTTTTT. The genes are TRBV25-1 and TRBJ2-2, with a tentative D call TRBD1 (5 bases). CDR1 is MGHDK and CDR2 is SYGVNS in the germline V gene. The CDR3 sequence is 15 residues long. The V end lost 4 bases, the J end lost 6 bases, and 15 bases lay between the germline ends. Full variable domain (missing parts from reference TRBV25-1 and TRBJ2-2): EADIYQTPRYLVIGTGKKITLECSQTMGHDKMYWYQQDPGMELHLIHYSYGVNSTEKGDLSSESTVSRIRTEHFPLTLESARPSHTSQYLCASSAPGIGPGELFFGEGSRLTVL.

The rearrangement links TRBV7-9 to TRBJ2-3; weak D call: TRBD2 (6 bases). V was clipped by 5 bases and J by 1 base, with 19 bases between them. The germline gives CDR1 SEHNR, CDR2 FQNEAQ (reference sequence). This CDR3 has 17 residues. This CDR3 reads CASSLLGEARRTDTQYF. The CDR3 DNA is TGTGCCAGCAGCCTACTCGGGGAGGCGAGACGCACAGATACGCAGTATTTT.

The chain joins TRBV19 to TRBJ1-1, with D possibly TRBD1 on 5 matching bases. This CDR3 comprises 16 residues. The germline V gene encodes CDR1 LNHDA and CDR2 SQIVND (reference sequence). Trimming stripped 1 base from V and 0 bases from J, with 12 bases between. This CDR3 reads CASSIVLGRVNTEAFF. In nucleotides, the CDR3 is TGTGCCAGTAGTATAGTGTTAGGCAGGGTGAACACTGAAGCTTTCTTT.

This sequence joins TRBV30 and TRBJ1-6, with 10 bases identical to TRBD1. Trimming removed 4 bases from V and 1 base from J; junction bases left unmatched: 10. Germline V gene data show CDR1 as GTSNPN and CDR2 as SVGIG (reference sequence). The CDR3 length is 18 residues. CDR3 DNA sequence: TGTGCCTGGATTCGGGGGACAGGGGTTAGTTCCTATAATTCACCCCTCCACTTT. Translating it yields CAWIRGTGVSSYNSPLHF.

The chain combines TRBV7-6 with TRBJ2-3; the match to TRBD2 covers 7 bases. Germline V gene lookup returns CDR1 SGHVS and CDR2 FNYEAQ. With 5 bases clipped from V and 9 bases from J, the junction kept 5 bases outside the gene matches. The CDR3 has 12 amino acids. The chain's CDR3 is CASSLRAGTQYF. For the CDR3, the DNA is TGTGCCAGCAGCCTTAGAGCGGGGACGCAGTATTTT.

J is TRBJ1-1 and V is TRBV21-1. TRBV21-1 is tagged as a pseudogene. The CDR3 is 11 amino acids. The CDR3 DNA follows: TGTGCCAGCAGCAAAGGTAGGAGGCCTTTCTTT. This sequence encodes CASSKGRRPFF.

The chain couples TRBV6-6 to TRBJ2-3; a possible D gene is TRBD2 (6 bases). This CDR3 is 11 amino acids long. The germline V gene encodes CDR1 MNHNY and CDR2 SVGAGI (reference sequence). V was trimmed by 10 bases and J by 6 bases, leaving 11 bases between them. The CDR3 protein is CATREVDTQYF. The CDR3 coding sequence is TGTGCCACCAGGGAGGTGGATACGCAGTATTTT.

The chain employs TRBV18 and TRBJ2-5; tentatively, D is TRBD2 (5 bases). The CDR3 contains 15 residues. V gave up 0 bases and J gave up 5 bases, with 13 bases separating them. Germline lookup yields CDR1 KGHSH and CDR2 LQKENI. Written as DNA, the CDR3 is TGTGCCAGCTCACCACCTGCGGGTGCGAGGGAGACCCAGTACTTC. Protein sequence: CASSPPAGARETQYF.

The chain carries TRBV15 and TRBJ1-6; D is possibly TRBD1 (5 bases). V dropped 2 bases and J dropped 9 bases, with 11 bases sitting between them. CDR1 LNHNV and CDR2 YYDKDF come from the germline V gene (reference sequence). The CDR3 runs 14 residues. CDR3 residues: CATSRLGEGSPLHF. In nucleotides, the CDR3 is TGTGCCACCAGCAGACTGGGGGAGGGTTCACCCCTCCACTTT.